Listed here are 30 T cell receptor beta chains from one sample, sequenced in a study of T cell responses to AZD1222 COVID-19 vaccine (dated by TCRdb to the early 2020s). The time point tag for this specimen amounts to: baseline before first vaccination. The library was produced with the immunoSEQ multiplex PCR assay. The clones in this table, taken by TCRdb from immuneACCESS, are in-frame only. Not every clone is retained; where verified, under half of the shortfall comes from an unresolved V gene, and the cause of the rest is unknown. The table for this sample lists about 180,000 clones; 70% to 90% of them were counted only once. Around 7.9% of the sample lies in the top ten. Sequenced material: peripheral blood, taken on day 0 of AZD1222 vaccination. All receptors come from an adult in good health.

V gene TRBV2 combines with J gene TRBJ1-2; 8 bases align to TRBD1. The germline V gene has CDR1 SNHLY and CDR2 FYNNEI. The CDR3 consists of 15 residues. The V gene end was trimmed by 5 bases and the J gene end by 8 bases; junction bases not matched to a gene: 13. CDR3 loop: CASSPRTGRTDGYTF. The CDR3 nucleotides read TGTGCCAGCAGTCCCCGGACAGGGCGTACTGACGGCTACACCTTC.

This chain connects TRBV5-6 to TRBJ1-1; D is uncertain. Germline CDR1 and CDR2: SGHDT and YYEEEE. V lost 0 bases to trimming and J lost 4 bases, with 13 bases between them. The CDR3 runs 15 residues. The CDR3 coding sequence is TGTGCCAGCAGCTTGGTTCGGCAGGCAGTCACTGAAGCTTTCTTT. Protein: CASSLVRQAVTEAFF.

The genes are TRBV19 and TRBJ2-3, with 8 bases lining up with TRBD1. J was trimmed by 1 base and V by 6 bases; bases with no gene match: 3. The CDR3 sequence is 14 residues long. Germline values: CDR1 LNHDA, CDR2 SQIVND (reference sequence). The CDR3 spells CASRLTGGTDTQYF. CDR3 DNA sequence: TGTGCCAGTAGGCTGACAGGGGGCACAGATACGCAGTATTTT.

V gene TRBV11-2 combines with J gene TRBJ1-4, with D perhaps TRBD1 (5 bases). V lost 5 bases, J lost 5 bases, and 12 bases lay in between. Germline CDR1 is SGHAT and CDR2 is FQNNGV. The CDR3 is 14 residues long. The CDR3, as DNA: TGTGCCAGCAGCCCAGGGACCCGGAATGAAAAACTGTTTTTT. Translation: CASSPGTRNEKLFF.

The chain links TRBV12-5 to TRBJ2-2; D is perhaps TRBD1 (6 bases). The ends were cut back, 4 bases at V and 0 bases at J, with 18 bases in the middle. CDR1 and CDR2 from the germline V gene are LGHNT and FRNRAP. The CDR3 extends over 18 amino acids. The CDR3 spells CASGSGQKHNPNTGELFF. The CDR3 DNA follows: TGTGCTAGTGGTTCCGGACAGAAACATAATCCGAACACCGGGGAGCTGTTTTTT. The full variable domain, with the rest looked up from reference TRBV12-5 and TRBJ2-2, is DARVTQTPRHKVTEMGQEVTMRCQPILGHNTVFWYRQTMMQGLELLAYFRNRAPLDDSGMPKDRFSAEMPDATLATLKIQPSEPRDSAVYFCASGSGQKHNPNTGELFFGEGSRLTVL.

This chain connects TRBV5-1 to TRBJ2-5, with D perhaps TRBD2 (5 bases). CDR1 SGHRS and CDR2 YFSETQ come from the germline V gene. This CDR3 comprises 15 residues. V shed 0 bases and J shed 5 bases, with 14 bases lying between them. Written as DNA, the CDR3 is TGCGCCAGCAGCTTGGAAGGTGGAGGAGATGAGACCCAGTACTTC. Protein sequence: CASSLEGGGDETQYF.

V gene TRBV2 combines with J gene TRBJ1-6; possibly TRBD1 for D (6 bases). The V and J ends lost 6 bases and 7 bases respectively, with 19 bases between them. Germline V gene sequence: CDR1 SNHLY, CDR2 FYNNEI. This CDR3 spans 16 amino acids. DNA of the CDR3: TGTGCCAGCAGCCGTGGGACTGGGAGGGGGAATTCACCCCTCCACTTT. Encoded protein: CASSRGTGRGNSPLHF.

J is TRBJ2-7 and V is TRBV11-1; perhaps D is TRBD1 or TRBD2 (5 bases each). Trimming cost V 5 bases and J 3 bases, with 14 bases left between them. Germline CDR1 reads SGHAT; CDR2 reads FQDESV (reference sequence). CDR3 size: 14 residues. The CDR3 nucleotides read TGTGCCAGCAGCCTCCGGGACCGAATCTACGAGCAGTACTTC. Translated, it gives CASSLRDRIYEQYF.

The chain has TRBV19 and TRBJ2-2; 7 bases fit TRBD1. V dropped 8 bases and J dropped 0; count of bases not matched to a gene: 6. The germline V gene has CDR1 LNHDA and CDR2 SQIVND (reference sequence). The CDR3 length is 15 residues. The CDR3 reads CASYSGTANTGELFF. CDR3 DNA: TGTGCCAGTTACTCCGGGACAGCGAACACCGGGGAGCTGTTTTTT.

The CDR3 sequence is CASSLALRIGVSEQFF. In DNA, the CDR3 is TGTGCCAGCAGCTTAGCCCTTCGTATAGGGGTCAGTGAGCAGTTCTTC. The rearrangement joins TRBV11-2 to TRBJ2-1, with D perhaps TRBD1 (5 bases). CDR3 length: 16 amino acids. Between the trimmed V and J ends, which lost 1 base and 9 bases, there was a span of 19 bases. CDR1 is SGHAT, CDR2 FQNNGV, per germline. Full variable domain (missing parts from reference TRBV11-2 and TRBJ2-1): EAGVAQSPRYKIIEKRQSVAFWCNPISGHATLYWYQQILGQGPKLLIQFQNNGVVDDSQLPKDRFSAERLKGVDSTLKIQPAKLEDSAVYLCASSLALRIGVSEQFFGPGTRLTVL.

The chain uses TRBV27 and TRBJ1-1; D gene uncertain. Germline assignment: CDR1 MNHEY and CDR2 SMNVEV (reference sequence). Trimming stripped 5 bases from V and 0 bases from J, with 10 bases between. The CDR3 is 14 amino acids. CDR3 sequence (DNA): TGTGCCAGCAGTCTAGCCAGGATGAACACTGAAGCTTTCTTT. Translation gives CASSLARMNTEAFF.

J is TRBJ2-7 and V is TRBV28, with 11 bases matching TRBD2. The CDR3 length is 11 residues. The J segment lost 8 bases and the V segment lost 7 bases, leaving 1 base of the junction unmatched. Germline-derived CDR1 and CDR2 are MDHEN and SYDVKM. The CDR3 DNA reads as TGTGCCAGCATGACTAGCGGGAAGCAGTACTTC. Amino acid sequence: CASMTSGKQYF.

The chain links TRBV4-2 to TRBJ1-4; TRBD1 matches 9 bases. Germline trimming cut 4 bases from V and 5 bases from J; bases unmatched to any gene: 17. The CDR3 runs to 19 residues. Germline CDR1 and CDR2: LGHNA and YNFKEQ. This CDR3 reads CASSLNGQGRLGRNEKLFF. CDR3 nucleotide sequence: TGTGCCAGCAGCCTTAATGGACAGGGGCGTCTAGGAAGGAATGAAAAACTGTTTTTT.

This clone was detected only once. The rearrangement uses TRBV7-9 and TRBJ2-7; 11 bases are shared with TRBD1. Trimming took 11 bases from V and 2 from J; bases not matched to a gene: 5. Germline lookup yields CDR1 SEHNR and CDR2 FQNEAQ (reference sequence). The CDR3 is 13 amino acids. The CDR3 sequence: CAGTGQGAYEQYF. CDR3 DNA: TGTGCCGGGACGGGACAGGGGGCCTACGAGCAGTACTTC.

This clone was detected only once. This chain connects TRBV30 to TRBJ1-5, with a weak D call TRBD1 (6 bases). Trimming pared 5 bases from V and 0 bases from J, leaving 8 bases between. Germline V gives CDR1 GTSNPN, CDR2 SVGIG (reference sequence). The CDR3 is 13 amino acids. The CDR3 loop reads CAWGQTSNQPQHF. DNA for the CDR3: TGTGCCTGGGGACAGACTAGCAATCAGCCCCAGCATTTT.

In its sample, this clone was seen a few times. V is TRBV11-1 and J is TRBJ1-1, with a possible D match to TRBD1 (6 bases). The CDR3 contains 16 residues. In germline, CDR1 is SGHAT, CDR2 FQDESV (reference sequence). The germline V and J ends were trimmed by 1 base and 0 bases, with 12 bases remaining between them. This CDR3 reads CASSLVGGAVNTEAFF. Written as DNA, the CDR3 is TGTGCCAGCAGCTTAGTCGGGGGGGCGGTGAACACTGAAGCTTTCTTT.

In the case of this clone: Distinct nucleotide sequences in the sample also encode this CDR3. The chain uses TRBV7-2 and TRBJ1-1; the D gene is possibly TRBD1 (5 bases). Per germline, CDR1 SGHTA and CDR2 FQGNSA. The CDR3 totals 14 residues. V shed 1 base and J shed 1 base, with 7 bases lying between them. CDR3 nucleotides: TGTGCCAGCAGCTTAGGACAGCGGAACACTGAAGCTTTCTTT. Amino acids: CASSLGQRNTEAFF. The entire variable domain, with the rest obtained from reference TRBV7-2 and TRBJ1-1, is as follows: GAGVSQSPSNKVTEKGKDVELRCDPISGHTALYWYRQSLGQGLEFLIYFQGNSAPDKSGLPSDRFSAERTGGSVSTLTIQRTQQEDSAVYLCASSLGQRNTEAFFGQGTRLTVV.

This rearrangement joins TRBV7-2 to TRBJ1-4; weak D call: TRBD1 (5 bases). The CDR3 runs to 13 residues. The germline V gene encodes CDR1 SGHTA and CDR2 FQGNSA. V gave up 5 bases and J gave up 7 bases, with 11 bases separating them. The CDR3 is CASSRQFREKLFF. CDR3 bases: TGTGCCAGCAGCAGACAGTTTCGTGAAAAACTGTTTTTT.

V and J are TRBV7-9 and TRBJ1-1; maybe TRBD1 (5 bases). CDR3 size: 13 residues. V gave up 5 bases and J gave up 3 bases, with 10 bases separating them. Germline assignment: CDR1 SEHNR and CDR2 FQNEAQ (reference sequence). This CDR3 reads CASSTRQYTEAFF. The CDR3 region has the DNA TGTGCCAGCAGCACACGACAGTACACTGAAGCTTTCTTT.

The V gene is TRBV5-4, the J gene TRBJ1-1; possibly TRBD1 for D (5 bases). Looked up from germline, CDR1 is SGHNT and CDR2 is YYREEE (reference sequence). This CDR3 has 16 amino acids. The germline V and J ends were trimmed by 5 bases and 1 base, with 18 bases remaining between them. CDR3 region: CASRGRDGNRNTEAFF. DNA for the CDR3: TGTGCCAGCAGGGGTAGGGACGGAAACCGGAACACTGAAGCTTTCTTT.

This clone came up once. The chain uses TRBV6-5 and TRBJ1-2, with a tentative D call TRBD1 (6 bases). Per the germline V gene, CDR1 is MNHEY and CDR2 is SVGAGI. V lost 0 bases and J 8 bases, leaving 19 bases between the germline ends. This CDR3 has 16 residues. CDR3 in DNA: TGTGCCAGCAGTTACTCTAATGGACAGACTATGCGCGGCTACACCTTC. Its protein is CASSYSNGQTMRGYTF.

This clone was counted a few times. J is TRBJ1-2 and V is TRBV2, with a possible D match to TRBD1 (6 bases). CDR1 SNHLY and CDR2 FYNNEI come from the germline V gene. Trimming removed 6 bases at V and 4 bases at J, with 9 bases between. The CDR3 is 12 residues long. The CDR3 spells CASRRDTYGYTF. The CDR3 DNA follows: TGTGCCAGCAGGAGGGACACCTATGGCTACACCTTC.

The chain joins TRBV7-9 to TRBJ1-2; D is ambiguous. The germline CDR1 and CDR2 sequences are SEHNR and FQNEAQ (reference sequence). V was clipped by 5 bases and J by 5 bases, with 9 bases between them. CDR3 length: 12 residues. The CDR3: CASSGGRYGYTF. The DNA of the CDR3 is TGTGCCAGCAGCGGAGGTCGGTATGGCTACACCTTC.

This clone was detected only a few times. The chain is built from TRBV7-3 and TRBJ1-2, with 7 bases aligning to TRBD1. With V trimmed by 0 bases and J by 6 bases, 1 base remained unmatched. Germline V gene lookup returns CDR1 SGHTA and CDR2 FQGTGA. CDR3 length: 13 amino acids. This CDR3 is CASSLTGGDGYTF. Here the CDR3 DNA reads TGTGCCAGCAGCTTAACAGGGGGCGATGGCTACACCTTC.

The V call is TRBV5-4, the J call TRBJ1-6, with a possible D match to TRBD1 (5 bases). Per the germline V gene, CDR1 is SGHNT and CDR2 is YYREEE (reference sequence). V was pared by 4 bases and J by 7 bases, with 15 bases between. This CDR3 contains 15 residues. For the CDR3, the DNA is TGTGCCAGCAGCCCGGGGGTCTGGGGAAATTCACCCCTCCACTTT. The encoded protein is CASSPGVWGNSPLHF.

This chain connects TRBV6-2 or TRBV6-3 to TRBJ2-7; the match to TRBD2 covers 12 bases. Germline V gives CDR1 MNHEY, CDR2 SVGEGT. With V trimmed by 2 bases and J by 2 bases, 1 base remained unmatched. This CDR3 contains 15 residues. The CDR3 spells CASSYRLAGAYEQYF. CDR3 nucleotides: TGTGCCAGCAGTTACCGACTAGCGGGGGCCTACGAGCAGTACTTC.

The chain carries TRBV2 and TRBJ2-1; no firm D call. V lost 6 bases to trimming and J lost 6 bases, with 9 bases between them. The CDR3 sequence is 12 residues long. Per the germline V gene, CDR1 is SNHLY and CDR2 is FYNNEI. For the CDR3, the DNA is TGTGCCAGCAGGGGAATAGCCAATGAGCAGTTCTTC. This translates into CASRGIANEQFF.

The V call is TRBV6-5, the J call TRBJ2-2; tentatively, D is TRBD1 (5 bases). There are 16 residues in the CDR3. The V end lost 1 base, the J end lost 4 bases, and 13 bases lay between the germline ends. The germline V gene encodes CDR1 MNHEY and CDR2 SVGAGI. The CDR3: CASSYWRKGITGELFF. As DNA, the CDR3 is TGTGCCAGCAGTTACTGGCGGAAGGGGATCACCGGGGAGCTGTTTTTT.

V is TRBV7-3 and J is TRBJ2-1; unclear D gene. CDR3 length: 14 amino acids. V shed 1 base and J shed 1 base, with 5 bases lying between them. Germline lookup yields CDR1 SGHTA and CDR2 FQGTGA. CDR3 sequence: CASSLIGSYNEQFF. CDR3 nucleotide sequence: TGTGCCAGCAGCTTAATAGGTTCCTACAATGAGCAGTTCTTC.

V usage is TRBV2 and J usage is TRBJ2-7, with a tentative D call TRBD2 (6 bases). The CDR3 is 13 residues long. Germline V CDR1 and CDR2: SNHLY, FYNNEI. Deletions cut 5 bases from V and 6 bases from J, with 14 bases between. The DNA of the CDR3 is TGTGCCAGCAGTCTCAATAGGGGAGGCGAGCAGTACTTC. Protein product: CASSLNRGGEQYF.